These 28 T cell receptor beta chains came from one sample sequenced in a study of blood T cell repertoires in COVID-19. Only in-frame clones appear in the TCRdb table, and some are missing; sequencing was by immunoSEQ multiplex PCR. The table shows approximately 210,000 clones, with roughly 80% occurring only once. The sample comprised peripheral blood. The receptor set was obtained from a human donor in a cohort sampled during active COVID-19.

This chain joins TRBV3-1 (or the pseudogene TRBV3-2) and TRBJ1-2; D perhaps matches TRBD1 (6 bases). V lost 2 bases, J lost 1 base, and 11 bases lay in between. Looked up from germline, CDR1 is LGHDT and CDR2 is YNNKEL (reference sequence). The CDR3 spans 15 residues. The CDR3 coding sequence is TGTGCCAGCAGCCAACGACAGGTGAATAACTATGGCTACACCTTC. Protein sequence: CASSQRQVNNYGYTF.

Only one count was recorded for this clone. This chain's CDR3 is CASSYMGPPTGEQYF. The CDR3 region has the DNA TGTGCCAGCAGTTACATGGGGCCGCCGACGGGCGAGCAGTACTTC. J is TRBJ2-7 and V is TRBV6-6; perhaps TRBD1 as D (5 bases). This CDR3 spans 15 amino acids. Germline CDR1 and CDR2: MNHNY and SVGAGI (reference sequence). V gave up 2 bases and J gave up 6 bases, with 17 bases separating them.

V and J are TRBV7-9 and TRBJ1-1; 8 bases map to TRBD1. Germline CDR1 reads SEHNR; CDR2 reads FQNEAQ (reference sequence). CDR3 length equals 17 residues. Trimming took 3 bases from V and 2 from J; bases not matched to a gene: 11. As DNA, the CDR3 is TGTGCCAGCAGCTTCTACAGGGGGAAGGGAGAAAACACTGAAGCTTTCTTT. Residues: CASSFYRGKGENTEAFF.

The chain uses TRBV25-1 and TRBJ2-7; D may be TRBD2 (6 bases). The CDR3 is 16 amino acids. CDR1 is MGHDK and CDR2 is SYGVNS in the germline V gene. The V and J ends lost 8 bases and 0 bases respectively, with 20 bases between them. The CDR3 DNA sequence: TGTGCCAGCTCAATGAAAGGTAGCGGTGGCTCCTACGAGCAGTACTTC. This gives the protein CASSMKGSGGSYEQYF.

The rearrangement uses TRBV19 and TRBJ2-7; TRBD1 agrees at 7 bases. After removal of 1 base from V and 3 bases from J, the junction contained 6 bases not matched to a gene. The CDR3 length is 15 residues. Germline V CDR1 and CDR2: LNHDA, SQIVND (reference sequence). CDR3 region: CASSIAGQALYEQYF. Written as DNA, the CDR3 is TGTGCCAGTAGTATAGCCGGACAGGCCCTCTACGAGCAGTACTTC.

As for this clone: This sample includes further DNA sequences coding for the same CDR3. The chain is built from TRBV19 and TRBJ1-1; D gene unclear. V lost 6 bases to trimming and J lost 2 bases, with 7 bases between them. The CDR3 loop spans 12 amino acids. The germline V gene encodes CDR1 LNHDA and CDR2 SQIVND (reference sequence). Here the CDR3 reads CASRTGNTEAFF. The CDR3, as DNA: TGTGCCAGTAGGACGGGAAACACTGAAGCTTTCTTT.

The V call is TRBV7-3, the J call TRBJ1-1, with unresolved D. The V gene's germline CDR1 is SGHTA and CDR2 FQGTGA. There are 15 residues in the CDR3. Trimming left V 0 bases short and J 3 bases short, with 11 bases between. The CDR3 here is CASSLTPGGDTEAFF. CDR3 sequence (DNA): TGTGCCAGCAGCTTAACCCCGGGCGGGGACACTGAAGCTTTCTTT.

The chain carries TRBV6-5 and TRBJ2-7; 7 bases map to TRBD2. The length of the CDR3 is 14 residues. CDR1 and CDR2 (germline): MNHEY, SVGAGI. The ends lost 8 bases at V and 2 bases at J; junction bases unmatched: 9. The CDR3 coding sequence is TGTGCCAGCGCCCCAGCGGGATCCCCCTACGAGCAGTACTTC. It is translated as CASAPAGSPYEQYF.

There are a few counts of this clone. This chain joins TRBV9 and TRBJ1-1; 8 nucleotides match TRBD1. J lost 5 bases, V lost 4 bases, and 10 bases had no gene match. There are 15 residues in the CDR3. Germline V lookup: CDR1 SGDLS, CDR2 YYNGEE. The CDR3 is CASSKGQGLGTEAFF. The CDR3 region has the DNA TGTGCCAGCAGCAAAGGACAGGGCCTAGGGACTGAAGCTTTCTTT.

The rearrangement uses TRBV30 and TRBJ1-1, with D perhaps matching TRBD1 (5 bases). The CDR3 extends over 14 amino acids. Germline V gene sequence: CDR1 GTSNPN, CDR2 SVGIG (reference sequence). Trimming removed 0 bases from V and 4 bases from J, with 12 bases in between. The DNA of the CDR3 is TGTGCCTGGAGTGTTAAGGGGTCGACCACTGAAGCTTTCTTT. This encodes CAWSVKGSTTEAFF.

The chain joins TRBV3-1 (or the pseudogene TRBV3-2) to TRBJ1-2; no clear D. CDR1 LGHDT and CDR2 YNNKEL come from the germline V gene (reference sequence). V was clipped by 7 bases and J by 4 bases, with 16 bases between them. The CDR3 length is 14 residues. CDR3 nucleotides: TGTGCCAGCACCCCCCGAGACACCCGCTATGGCTACACCTTC. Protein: CASTPRDTRYGYTF.

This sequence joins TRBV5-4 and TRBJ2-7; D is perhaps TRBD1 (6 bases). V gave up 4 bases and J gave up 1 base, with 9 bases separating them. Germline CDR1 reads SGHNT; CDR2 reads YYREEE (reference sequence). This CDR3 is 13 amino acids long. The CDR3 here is CASSPGQSYEQYF. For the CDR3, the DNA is TGTGCCAGCAGCCCCGGACAGTCCTACGAGCAGTACTTC.

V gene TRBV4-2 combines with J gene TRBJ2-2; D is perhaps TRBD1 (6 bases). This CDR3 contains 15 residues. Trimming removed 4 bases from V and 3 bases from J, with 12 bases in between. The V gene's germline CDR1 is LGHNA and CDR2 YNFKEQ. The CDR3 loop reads CASSRGTGYTGELFF. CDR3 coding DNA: TGTGCCAGCAGCCGGGGAACAGGGTACACCGGGGAGCTGTTTTTT.

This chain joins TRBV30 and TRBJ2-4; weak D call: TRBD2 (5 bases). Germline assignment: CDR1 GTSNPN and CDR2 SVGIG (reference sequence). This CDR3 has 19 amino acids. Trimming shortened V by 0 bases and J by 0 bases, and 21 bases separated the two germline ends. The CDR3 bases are TGTGCCTGGAGTGTAGAGCGGCAGACCTACAGTTTAGCCAAAAACATTCAGTACTTC. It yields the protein CAWSVERQTYSLAKNIQYF.

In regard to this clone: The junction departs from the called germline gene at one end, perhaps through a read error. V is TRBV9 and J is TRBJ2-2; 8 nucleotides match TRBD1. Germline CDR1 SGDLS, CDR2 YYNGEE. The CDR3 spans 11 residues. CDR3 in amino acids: CASSATGELFF. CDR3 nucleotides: TGTGCCAGCAGCGCGACAGGGGAACTGTTTTTT.

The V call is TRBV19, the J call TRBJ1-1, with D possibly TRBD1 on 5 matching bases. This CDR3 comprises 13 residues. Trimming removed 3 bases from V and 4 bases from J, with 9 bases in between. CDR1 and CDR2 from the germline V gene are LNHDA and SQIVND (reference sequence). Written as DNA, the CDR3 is TGTGCCAGTAGTATGGGGAGGGGCACTGAAGCTTTCTTT. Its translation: CASSMGRGTEAFF.

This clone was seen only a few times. The CDR3 loop reads CASSLSTSGSNYEQYF. The CDR3 DNA reads as TGTGCCAGCAGTTTATCTACTAGCGGGAGTAACTACGAGCAGTACTTC. This chain links TRBV27 with TRBJ2-7, with 11 nucleotides matching TRBD2. The CDR3 loop spans 16 amino acids. Germline V CDR1 and CDR2: MNHEY, SMNVEV (reference sequence). Trimming at V came to 0 bases and at J to 3 bases, leaving 4 bases not matched to a gene.

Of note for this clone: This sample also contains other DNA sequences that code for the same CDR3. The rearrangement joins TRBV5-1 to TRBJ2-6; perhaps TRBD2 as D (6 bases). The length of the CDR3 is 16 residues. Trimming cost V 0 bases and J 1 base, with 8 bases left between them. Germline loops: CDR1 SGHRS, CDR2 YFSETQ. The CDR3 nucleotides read TGCGCCAGCAGCTTGGCTCGGGGGTCTGGGGCCAACGTCCTGACTTTC. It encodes CASSLARGSGANVLTF. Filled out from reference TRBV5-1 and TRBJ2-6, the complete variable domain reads KAGVTQTPRYLIKTRGQQVTLSCSPISGHRSVSWYQQTPGQGLQFLFEYFSETQRNKGNFPGRFSGRQFSNSRSEMNVSTLELGDSALYLCASSLARGSGANVLTFGAGSRLTVL.

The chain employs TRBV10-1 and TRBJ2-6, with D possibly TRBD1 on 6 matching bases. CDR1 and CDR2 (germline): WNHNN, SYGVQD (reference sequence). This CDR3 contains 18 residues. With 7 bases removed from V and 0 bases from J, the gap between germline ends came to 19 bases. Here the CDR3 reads CASINHSTGHSGANVLTF. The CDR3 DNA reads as TGCGCCAGCATTAACCATTCGACAGGTCACTCTGGGGCCAACGTCCTGACTTTC.

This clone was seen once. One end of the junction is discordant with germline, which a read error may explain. The CDR3 reads CTSSPQGLVEQYF. In DNA, the CDR3 is TGTACCAGCAGCCCACAGGGGTTGGTCGAGCAGTACTTC. This chain uses TRBV7-9 with TRBJ2-7; 7 bases are shared with TRBD1. CDR3 length: 13 amino acids. The germline V gene has CDR1 SEHNR and CDR2 FQNEAQ (reference sequence).

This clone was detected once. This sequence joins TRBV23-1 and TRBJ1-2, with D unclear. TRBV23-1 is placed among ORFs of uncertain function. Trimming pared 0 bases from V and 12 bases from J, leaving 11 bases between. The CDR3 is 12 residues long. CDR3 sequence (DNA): TGCGCCAGCAGTCAATCGGAGCCAGCGGACACCTTC. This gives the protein CASSQSEPADTF.

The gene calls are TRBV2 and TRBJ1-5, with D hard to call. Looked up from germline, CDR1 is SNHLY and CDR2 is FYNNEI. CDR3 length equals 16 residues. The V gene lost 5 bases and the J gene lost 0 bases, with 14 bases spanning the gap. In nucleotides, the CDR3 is TGTGCCAGCAGTAAAGTCCTGGGAGATAGCAATCAGCCCCAGCATTTT. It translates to CASSKVLGDSNQPQHF.

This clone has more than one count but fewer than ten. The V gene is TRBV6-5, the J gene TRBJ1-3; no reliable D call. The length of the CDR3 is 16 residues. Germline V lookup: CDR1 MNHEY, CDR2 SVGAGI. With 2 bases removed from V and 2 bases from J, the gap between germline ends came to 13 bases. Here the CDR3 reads CASSYLPDLPGNTIYF. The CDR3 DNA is TGTGCCAGCAGTTACCTCCCTGACTTACCTGGAAACACCATATATTTT.

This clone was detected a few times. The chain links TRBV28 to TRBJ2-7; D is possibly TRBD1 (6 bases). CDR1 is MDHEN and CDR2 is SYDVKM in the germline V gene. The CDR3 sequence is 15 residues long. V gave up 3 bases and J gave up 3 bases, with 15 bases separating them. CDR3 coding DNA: TGTGCCAGCAGTTTCCCAACAGGGAGAGGCTACGAGCAGTACTTC. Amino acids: CASSFPTGRGYEQYF.

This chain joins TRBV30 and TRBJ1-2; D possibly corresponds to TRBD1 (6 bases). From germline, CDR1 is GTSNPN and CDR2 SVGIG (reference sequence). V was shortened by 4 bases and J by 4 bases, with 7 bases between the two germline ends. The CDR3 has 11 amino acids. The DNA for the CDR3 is TGTGCCTGGAAACAGGGCTATGGCTACACCTTC. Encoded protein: CAWKQGYGYTF.

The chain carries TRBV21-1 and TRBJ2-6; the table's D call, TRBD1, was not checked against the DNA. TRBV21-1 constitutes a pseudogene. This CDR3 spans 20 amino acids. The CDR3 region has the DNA TGTGCCAGCAGCAGCCGACCGAACAGTCCTGTAAACTCTGGGGCCAACGTCCTGACTTTC. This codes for CASSSRPNSPVNSGANVLTF.

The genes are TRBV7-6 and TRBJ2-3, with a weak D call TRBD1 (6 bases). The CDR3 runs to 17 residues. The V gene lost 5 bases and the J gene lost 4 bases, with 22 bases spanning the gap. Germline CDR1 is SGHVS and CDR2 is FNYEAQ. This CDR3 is CASSPLTGRDAADTQYF. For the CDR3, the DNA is TGTGCCAGCAGCCCGTTGACAGGTCGAGATGCGGCAGATACGCAGTATTTT.

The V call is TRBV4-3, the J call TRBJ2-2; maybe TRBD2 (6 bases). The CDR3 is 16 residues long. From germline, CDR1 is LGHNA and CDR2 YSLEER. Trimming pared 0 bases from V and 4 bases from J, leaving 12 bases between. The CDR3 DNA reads TGCGCCAGCAGCCAAGAGGGGGGAACCTTCACCGGGGAGCTGTTTTTT. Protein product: CASSQEGGTFTGELFF.